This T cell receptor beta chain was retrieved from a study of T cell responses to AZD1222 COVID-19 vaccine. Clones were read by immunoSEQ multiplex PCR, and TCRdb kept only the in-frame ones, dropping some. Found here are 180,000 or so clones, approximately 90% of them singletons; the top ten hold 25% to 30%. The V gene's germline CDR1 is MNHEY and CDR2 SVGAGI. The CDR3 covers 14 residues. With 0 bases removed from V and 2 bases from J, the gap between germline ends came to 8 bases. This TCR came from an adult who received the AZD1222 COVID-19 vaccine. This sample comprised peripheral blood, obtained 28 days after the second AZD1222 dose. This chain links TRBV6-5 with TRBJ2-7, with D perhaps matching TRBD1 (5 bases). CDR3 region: CASSYSMGPYEQYF. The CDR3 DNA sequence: TGTGCCAGCAGTTACTCGATGGGGCCCTACGAGCAGTACTTC.